The 20 T cell receptor beta chains below come from one sample, sequenced in a study of blood T cells in healthy people across ages. With a J-beta primer mix and a sample-barcoded 5' primer, a second PCR ran about 6 to 11 cycles. TCRdb independently ran MiXCR on the 5' RACE reads; one entry per CDR3 protein. The repertoire holds approximately 1,000,000 distinct CDR3 sequences, under 55% seen once, with 18% in the top ten. Source material: blood. Receptors were obtained from an older woman in good health.

This chain connects TRBV15 to TRBJ2-3, with TRBD1 matching 7 bases. Germline V CDR1 and CDR2: LNHNV, YYDKDF (reference sequence). CDR3 length: 14 amino acids. The junction had 0 bases not matched to a gene; V was cut back by 3 bases and J by 0 bases. CDR3 amino acids: CATSRTGSTDTQYF. Here the CDR3 DNA reads TGTGCCACCAGCAGGACAGGGAGCACAGATACGCAGTATTTT.

The J gene is TRBJ2-5, the V gene TRBV6-1; D gene uncertain. The germline V gene encodes CDR1 MNHNS and CDR2 SASEGT. V lost 4 bases and J 3 bases, leaving 6 bases between the germline ends. The CDR3 covers 12 residues. The CDR3 DNA reads TGTGCCAGCAGTGGGGCAGAAGAGACCCAGTACTTC. Translation gives CASSGAEETQYF.

The V and J genes are TRBV11-3 and TRBJ2-2; D gene ambiguous. This CDR3 has 13 amino acids. Trimming removed 3 bases at V and 1 base at J, with 3 bases between. The germline CDR1 and CDR2 sequences are SGHNT and YENEEA. DNA of the CDR3: TGTGCCAGCAGCTTCAGGAACACCGGGGAGCTGTTTTTT. It specifies CASSFRNTGELFF.

The chain recombines TRBV13 with TRBJ1-1; D perhaps matches TRBD1 (5 bases). The germline gives CDR1 PRHDT, CDR2 FYEKMQ (reference sequence). The CDR3 covers 12 residues. Deletions cut 6 bases from V and 8 bases from J, with 13 bases between. The CDR3 nucleotides read TGTGCCAGCAGAAGAAGGGGAGCCGAAGCTTTCTTT. Translation: CASRRRGAEAFF.

J is TRBJ2-3 and V is TRBV9; 8 bases match TRBD1. J lost 5 bases, V lost 3 bases, and 11 bases had no gene match. This CDR3 has 16 residues. Germline V gene sequence: CDR1 SGDLS, CDR2 YYNGEE. The CDR3 sequence: CASSDGQGRAGDTQYF. The CDR3 nucleotides are TGTGCCAGCAGCGACGGACAGGGTAGGGCGGGAGATACGCAGTATTTT.

The J gene is TRBJ1-5, the V gene TRBV18; D gene unclear. V lost 6 bases and J 2 bases, leaving 17 bases between the germline ends. Germline CDR1 and CDR2: KGHSH and LQKENI. The CDR3 runs to 16 residues. CDR3 amino acids: CASSGNFPGGNQPQHF. The CDR3 region has the DNA TGTGCCAGCTCCGGAAACTTCCCTGGGGGCAATCAGCCCCAGCATTTT.

Only a few counts were recorded for this clonotype. The V call is TRBV24-1, the J call TRBJ2-5; TRBD2 agrees at 7 bases. Trimming cost V 4 bases and J 5 bases; bases outside gene matches: 6. This CDR3 spans 14 amino acids. Germline V gene data show CDR1 as KGHDR and CDR2 as SFDVKD. The CDR3 DNA reads as TGTGCCACCAGTGACCCGGGAGGAGAGGAGACCCAGTACTTC. Translating it yields CATSDPGGEETQYF.

In DNA, the CDR3 is TGTGCCAGCAGTCCGGACGGGACGGATCTAACCGGGGAGCTGTTTTTT. Protein product: CASSPDGTDLTGELFF. V gene TRBV28 combines with J gene TRBJ2-2; the D gene could be TRBD1 or TRBD2 (5 bases each). V gave up 5 bases and J gave up 5 bases, with 18 bases separating them. Per germline, CDR1 MDHEN and CDR2 SYDVKM. CDR3 length: 16 residues.

Concerning this clonotype: One junction end disagrees with the germline gene, perhaps due to a read error. The chain carries TRBV4-2 and TRBJ2-1, with 8 nucleotides matching TRBD2. This CDR3 comprises 15 residues. Germline CDR1 reads LGHNA; CDR2 reads YNFKEQ. CDR3 sequence (DNA): TGTGCCAGCAGACAAGACCGACTAGCGAACAATGAGCAGTTCTTC. Translation: CASRQDRLANNEQFF.

The chain uses TRBV10-1 and TRBJ2-5, with 7 bases identical to TRBD2. The J call is doubtful: the DNA matches TRBJ2-7 better. Germline V gene data show CDR1 as WNHNN and CDR2 as SYGVQD (reference sequence). CDR3 size: 15 residues. CDR3 coding DNA: TGCGCCAGCAGTGCCCTTGTGGCGGGAGCCTACGAGCAGTACTTC. Encoded protein: CASSALVAGAYEQYF.

This clonotype was counted ten times or more. The rearrangement joins TRBV29-1 to TRBJ2-5; D not resolved. The CDR3 sequence is 9 residues long. Germline V gene sequence: CDR1 SQVTM, CDR2 ANQGSEA. Trimming stripped 6 bases from V and 5 bases from J, with 4 bases between. CDR3 in amino acids: CSVGETQYF. The CDR3 bases are TGCAGCGTAGGGGAGACCCAGTACTTC.

The rearrangement links TRBV24-1 to TRBJ2-1; 11 nucleotides match TRBD1. Losses at the gene ends were 2 bases for V and 7 bases for J; bases not matched to a gene: 6. The CDR3 is made up of 16 amino acids. The germline V gene has CDR1 KGHDR and CDR2 SFDVKD. CDR3 in DNA: TGTGCCACCAGTGATTACACCGGGACAGGGGGGAATGAGCAGTTCTTC. Its translation is CATSDYTGTGGNEQFF.

This sequence joins TRBV7-9 and TRBJ1-3; D ambiguous. Germline CDR1 SEHNR, CDR2 FQNEAQ (reference sequence). The ends were cut back, 4 bases at V and 4 bases at J, with 17 bases in the middle. The CDR3 sequence is 16 residues long. The CDR3 nucleotides are TGTGCCAGCAGCTCCCAGGAGGAGCCGGGGGGAAACACCATATATTTT. Its protein is CASSSQEEPGGNTIYF.

This clonotype was recorded a few times. The genes are TRBV28 and TRBJ2-7; D is unclear. Trimming stripped 9 bases from V and 2 bases from J, with 17 bases between. Germline lookup yields CDR1 MDHEN and CDR2 SYDVKM. This CDR3 comprises 14 residues. In DNA form, the CDR3 reads TGTGCCAGTTGTGGGCAAGGTTATACCTACGAGCAGTACTTC. Encoded protein: CASCGQGYTYEQYF.

This clonotype was observed a handful of times. The chain links TRBV12-3 or TRBV12-4 to TRBJ2-5; the match to TRBD1 covers 7 bases. This CDR3 spans 13 amino acids. V was pared by 8 bases and J by 1 base, with 4 bases of the junction left unmatched. This chain's CDR3 is CASRGQAQETQYF. For the CDR3, the DNA is TGTGCCAGCCGCGGACAGGCCCAAGAGACCCAGTACTTC.

V and J are TRBV10-2 and TRBJ1-1; TRBD1 might be the D (6 bases). Germline V gene sequence: CDR1 WSHSY, CDR2 SAAADI. The germline V and J ends were trimmed by 6 bases and 0 bases, with 11 bases remaining between them. The CDR3 has 14 residues. The CDR3 protein is CASREQGLNTEAFF. Written as DNA, the CDR3 is TGCGCCAGCAGGGAACAGGGATTGAACACTGAAGCTTTCTTT.

Only one count was recorded for this clonotype. The V call is TRBV18, the J call TRBJ2-7; D unresolved. This CDR3 contains 17 residues. V lost 1 base and J 2 bases, leaving 18 bases between the germline ends. Germline V gives CDR1 KGHSH, CDR2 LQKENI. The CDR3 is CASSPLESAVRAYEQYF. For the CDR3, the DNA is TGTGCCAGCTCACCACTGGAGAGCGCGGTTCGGGCCTACGAGCAGTACTTC.

The chain employs TRBV6-5 and TRBJ2-1; 7 bases line up with TRBD2. The CDR3 consists of 14 residues. J gave up 4 bases and V 7 bases, and 7 bases lay outside the gene matches. Germline loops: CDR1 MNHEY, CDR2 SVGAGI. CDR3 residues: CASNARLAYNEQFF. For the CDR3, the DNA is TGTGCCAGCAACGCGCGACTAGCTTACAATGAGCAGTTCTTC.

The rearrangement joins TRBV28 to TRBJ1-6; D possibly corresponds to TRBD1 (5 bases). Germline V gene lookup returns CDR1 MDHEN and CDR2 SYDVKM. The CDR3 totals 16 residues. The ends were cut back, 4 bases at V and 5 bases at J, with 15 bases in the middle. Here the CDR3 DNA reads TGTGCCAGCAGTTCGATGACAGAGACCGATAATTCACCCCTCCACTTT. Amino acids: CASSSMTETDNSPLHF.

The chain employs TRBV5-6 and TRBJ1-5; unclear D gene. This CDR3 is built from 17 residues. Trimming cost V 0 bases and J 0 bases, with 13 bases left between them. Germline CDR1 SGHDT, CDR2 YYEEEE. The CDR3 spells CASSLGGTPASNQPQHF. The CDR3 DNA follows: TGTGCCAGCAGCTTGGGGGGTACCCCGGCTAGCAATCAGCCCCAGCATTTT.